This T cell receptor beta chain was captured in a study of blood T cell repertoires in COVID-19. Only in-frame clones appear in the TCRdb table, and some are missing; sequencing was by immunoSEQ multiplex PCR. The sample has around 150,000 clones, 87% seen once. V lost 0 bases to trimming and J lost 6 bases; unmatched junction nucleotides: 1. The V gene's germline CDR1 is LGHNA and CDR2 YSLEER. The CDR3 is made up of 15 amino acids. The J gene is TRBJ2-2, the V gene TRBV4-3; 10 nucleotides agree with TRBD1. The sequence derives from a woman aged 55-75 years with active or convalescent COVID-19. The material sequenced was peripheral blood. The CDR3 nucleotides read TGCGCCAGCAGCCAAGACGGGACAGGGGCCGGGGAGCTGTTTTTT. Translated: CASSQDGTGAGELFF.